This TCR beta chain was identified in a study of control samples from healthy donors and cancer patients. CDR3 size: 15 residues. The V gene end was trimmed by 9 bases and the J gene end by 9 bases; junction bases not matched to a gene: 8. The V gene's germline CDR1 is LNHDA and CDR2 SQIVND (reference sequence). The method was immunoSEQ multiplex PCR; TCRdb's version includes in-frame clones alone and lacks a portion of them. The top ten clones hold approximately 5.8% of a sample with around 75,000 clones, roughly 92% of them seen once. This rearrangement joins TRBV19 to TRBJ2-1; TRBD2 agrees at 16 bases. What was sequenced was blood. This TCR derives from an older woman in good health. The CDR3 DNA follows: TGTGCCAGCAAAGGGACTAGCGGGAGGGGGGGTGAGCAGTTCTTC. This gives the protein CASKGTSGRGGEQFF. The entire variable domain, with the rest obtained from reference TRBV19 and TRBJ2-1, is as follows: DGGITQSPKYLFRKEGQNVTLSCEQNLNHDAMYWYRQDPGQGLRLIYYSQIVNDFQKGDIAEGYSVSREKKESFPLTVTSAQKNPTAFYLCASKGTSGRGGEQFFGPGTRLTVL.